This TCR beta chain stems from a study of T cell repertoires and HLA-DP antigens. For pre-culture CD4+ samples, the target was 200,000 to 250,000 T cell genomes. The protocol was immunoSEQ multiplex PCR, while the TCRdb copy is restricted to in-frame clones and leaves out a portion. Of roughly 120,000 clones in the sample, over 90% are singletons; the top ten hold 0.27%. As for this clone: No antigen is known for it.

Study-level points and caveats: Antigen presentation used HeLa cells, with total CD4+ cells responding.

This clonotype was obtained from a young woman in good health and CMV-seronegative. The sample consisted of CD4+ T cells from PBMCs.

CDR3 in amino acids: CASSRWRVKDANEKLFF. As DNA, the CDR3 is TGTGCCAGCAGCCGCTGGAGAGTTAAGGATGCTAATGAAAAACTGTTTTTT. This chain joins TRBV7-9 and TRBJ1-4; D is uncertain. The CDR3 sequence is 17 residues long. The germline V gene has CDR1 SEHNR and CDR2 FQNEAQ (reference sequence). The V and J ends lost 5 bases and 3 bases respectively, with 19 bases between them.